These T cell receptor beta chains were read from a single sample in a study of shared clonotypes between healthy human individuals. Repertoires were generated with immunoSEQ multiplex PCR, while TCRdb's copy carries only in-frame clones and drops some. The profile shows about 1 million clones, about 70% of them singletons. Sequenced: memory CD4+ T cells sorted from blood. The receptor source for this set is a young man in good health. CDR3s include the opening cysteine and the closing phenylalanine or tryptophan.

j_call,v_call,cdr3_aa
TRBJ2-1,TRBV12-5,CASGLVLGLAGRGNEQFF
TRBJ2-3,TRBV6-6,CAVGVGSDTQYF
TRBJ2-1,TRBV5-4,CASSQQRDRYNEQFF
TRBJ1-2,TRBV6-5,CASSYSGGGYTF
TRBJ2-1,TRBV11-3,CASSFGTSGRVGEQFF
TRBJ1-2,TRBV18,CASSNGLLYGYTF
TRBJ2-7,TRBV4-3,CASSQGSEQYF
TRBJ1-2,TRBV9,CASSVDPGGTYGYTF
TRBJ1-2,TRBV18,CASSPGQGNYGYTF
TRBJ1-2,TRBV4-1,CASSQQTVSTGGDGYTF
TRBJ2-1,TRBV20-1,CSASDHEQFF
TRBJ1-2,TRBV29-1,CSAQVGGGYGYTF
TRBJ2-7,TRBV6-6,CASRRLYEQYF
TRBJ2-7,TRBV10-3,CAISSSGYEQYF
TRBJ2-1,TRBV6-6,CASSYVRNNEQFF
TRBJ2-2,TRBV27,CASSQQGAGELFF
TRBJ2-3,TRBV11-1,CASRAKLSTDTQYF
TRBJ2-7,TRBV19,CASSSFPRETVSYEQYF